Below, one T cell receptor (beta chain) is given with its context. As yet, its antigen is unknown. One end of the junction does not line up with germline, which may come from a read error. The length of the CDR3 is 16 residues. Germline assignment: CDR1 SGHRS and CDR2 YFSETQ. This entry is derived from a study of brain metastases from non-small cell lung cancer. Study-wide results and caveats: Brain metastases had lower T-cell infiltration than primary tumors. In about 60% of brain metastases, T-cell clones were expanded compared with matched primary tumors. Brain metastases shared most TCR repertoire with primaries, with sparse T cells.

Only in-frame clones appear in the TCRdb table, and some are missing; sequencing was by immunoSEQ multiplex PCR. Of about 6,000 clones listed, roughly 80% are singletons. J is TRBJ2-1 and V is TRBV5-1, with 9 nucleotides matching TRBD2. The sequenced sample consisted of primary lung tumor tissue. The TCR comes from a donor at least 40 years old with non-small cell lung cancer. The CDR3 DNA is TGCGCCCGCAGCTGGCGGACTCGCGGGGGGGCGGGTGAGCAGTTCTTC. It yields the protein CARSWRTRGGAGEQFF.